A single sample gave rise to the 20 T cell receptor beta chains below, sequenced in a study of T cell repertoires in cytomegalovirus infection. Antigens of these TCRs are unknown. TCRdb re-called the reads with MiXCR, one entry per CDR3 protein. The sample lists around 770,000 distinct CDR3 sequences, about 27% occurring once. The sample in question was cultured CD8+ T cells from PBMCs, obtained from culture after CMV antigen stimulation. These receptors were collected from a human donor in good health (CMV status not recorded). Some clones in this sample may be carry-over from other donors' samples.

This clonotype is medium-sized (0.01 to 0.1%) in the sample. The chain carries TRBV7-6 and TRBJ2-7, with unresolved D. This CDR3 is 15 amino acids long. Trimming left V 3 bases short and J 0 bases short, with 12 bases between. Germline CDR1 SGHVS, CDR2 FNYEAQ. The DNA for the CDR3 is TGTGCCAGCAGCTTTTTGGGATCAAGCTCCTACGAGCAGTACTTC. It specifies CASSFLGSSSYEQYF.

This clonotype was recorded a few times. This chain links TRBV20-1 with TRBJ2-3; TRBD2 is a possible D gene (7 bases). Trimming shortened V by 5 bases and J by 3 bases, and 12 bases separated the two germline ends. Germline lookup yields CDR1 DFQATT and CDR2 SNEGSKA (reference sequence). The CDR3 is made up of 13 amino acids. The CDR3 loop reads CSARGGATDTQYF. DNA for the CDR3: TGCAGTGCTCGTGGGGGGGCTACAGATACGCAGTATTTT.

This clonotype was seen a single time. The CDR3: CSRGRRNEQFF. The CDR3 DNA reads as TGCAGTAGAGGGAGGAGGAATGAGCAGTTCTTC. The gene calls are TRBV20-1 and TRBJ2-1, with a possible D match to TRBD2 (6 bases). The CDR3 covers 11 residues. Trimming left V 8 bases short and J 7 bases short, with 12 bases between. CDR1 is DFQATT and CDR2 is SNEGSKA in the germline V gene (reference sequence).

The rearrangement uses TRBV19 and TRBJ2-2; TRBD1 might be the D (6 bases). CDR1 LNHDA and CDR2 SQIVND come from the germline V gene (reference sequence). V was shortened by 9 bases and J by 0 bases, with 14 bases between the two germline ends. There are 15 residues in the CDR3. The CDR3 DNA reads TGTGCCAGCCTGACAGGACCTGCGAACACCGGGGAGCTGTTTTTT. This sequence encodes CASLTGPANTGELFF.

The chain carries TRBV20-1 and TRBJ1-6; D gene uncertain. Germline lookup yields CDR1 DFQATT and CDR2 SNEGSKA (reference sequence). V was shortened by 1 base and J by 9 bases, with 19 bases between the two germline ends. The CDR3 runs 16 residues. The CDR3 DNA reads as TGCAGTGCTAGAGGTAGTTCGAGGAGGGCGGGTTCACCCCTCCACTTT. The encoded protein is CSARGSSRRAGSPLHF.

Only a few counts were recorded for this clonotype. This chain links TRBV7-9 with TRBJ2-5; D not resolved. Trimming removed 4 bases from V and 5 bases from J, with 8 bases in between. Per germline, CDR1 SEHNR and CDR2 FQNEAQ (reference sequence). This CDR3 spans 12 amino acids. CDR3 bases: TGTGCCAGCAGCTCCGACGACGAGACCCAGTACTTC. As protein: CASSSDDETQYF.

The chain couples TRBV15 to TRBJ1-5, with a possible D match to TRBD1 (6 bases). Germline V CDR1 and CDR2: LNHNV, YYDKDF (reference sequence). The V and J ends lost 5 bases and 1 base respectively, with 12 bases between them. The length of the CDR3 is 15 residues. The chain's CDR3 is CATSEQGESNQPQHF. CDR3 DNA sequence: TGTGCCACCAGCGAACAGGGCGAGAGCAATCAGCCCCAGCATTTT.

V usage is TRBV10-3 and J usage is TRBJ1-3, with D uncertain. CDR1 is ENHRY, CDR2 SYGVKD, per germline. This CDR3 contains 13 residues. Trimming pared 11 bases from V and 2 bases from J, leaving 13 bases between. This CDR3 reads CALRTDPGNTIYF. The CDR3 DNA is TGTGCCTTACGAACGGATCCTGGAAACACCATATATTTT.

This clonotype was picked up one time. CDR3 bases: TGCGCCAGCAGCCAAGGCGACGGTTACTACACTGAAGCTTTCTTT. Amino acids: CASSQGDGYYTEAFF. The chain has TRBV4-1 and TRBJ1-1; D not resolved. This CDR3 is 15 amino acids long. The germline V and J ends were trimmed by 1 base and 3 bases, with 12 bases remaining between them. Germline V CDR1 and CDR2: MGHRA, YSYEKL.

There are a few counts of this clonotype. The J gene is TRBJ2-2, the V gene TRBV20-1; D is unclear. Trimming removed 5 bases at V and 8 bases at J, with 12 bases between. The CDR3 spans 12 residues. CDR1 is DFQATT and CDR2 is SNEGSKA in the germline V gene (reference sequence). CDR3 protein: CSAAIRWGELFF. DNA for the CDR3: TGCAGTGCTGCGATACGTTGGGGGGAGCTGTTTTTT.

This clonotype was detected ten times or more. One end of the junction varies from germline; a read error may be responsible. The chain couples TRBV7-7 to TRBJ2-7, with 8 bases fitting TRBD1. Germline V gene sequence: CDR1 SSHAT, CDR2 FNYEAQ (reference sequence). The CDR3 is made up of 15 amino acids. The CDR3 region has the DNA TGTGCTAGCAGCTTAGCAGGGGGCTTAGTCTACGAGCAGTACTTC. Translated: CASSLAGGLVYEQYF. Full variable domain (remainder filled in from reference TRBV7-7 and TRBJ2-7): GAGVSQSPRYKVTKRGQDVTLRCDPISSHATLYWYQQALGQGPEFLTYFNYEAQPDKSGLPSDRFSAERPEGSISTLTIQRTEQRDSAMYRCASSLAGGLVYEQYFGPGTRLTVT.

This clonotype was observed a handful of times. The V and J genes are TRBV4-1 and TRBJ2-7, with a possible D match to TRBD2 (5 bases). Germline assignment: CDR1 MGHRA and CDR2 YSYEKL. V dropped 0 bases and J dropped 6 bases, with 9 bases sitting between them. This CDR3 contains 13 residues. The DNA for the CDR3 is TGCGCCAGCAGCCAAGACACAGAGGGCGAGCAGTACTTC. It encodes CASSQDTEGEQYF.

In this sample, this clonotype turned up a few times. The V call is TRBV18, the J call TRBJ1-2; the D is unclear. This CDR3 is 18 amino acids long. Germline CDR1 reads KGHSH; CDR2 reads LQKENI. V was cut by 2 bases and J by 0 bases, with 19 bases left in between. The CDR3 region is CASSPGAARATANYGYTF. The CDR3 nucleotides read TGTGCCAGCTCACCAGGCGCCGCTAGGGCAACCGCTAACTATGGCTACACCTTC.

This clonotype was counted between two and nine times. CDR3 sequence reads: CATKRGGNQETQYF. The CDR3 bases are TGTGCCACTAAAAGAGGGGGTAACCAAGAGACCCAGTACTTC. The chain has TRBV12-3 or TRBV12-4 and TRBJ2-5; possible D gene TRBD1, 6 bases. The CDR3 totals 14 residues. V lost 10 bases and J 0 bases, leaving 15 bases between the germline ends.

This clonotype turned up a few times. The chain combines TRBV27 with TRBJ1-4; weak D call: TRBD1 (5 bases). Trimming took 2 bases from V and 4 from J, leaving 11 bases between them. Germline loops: CDR1 MNHEY, CDR2 SMNVEV (reference sequence). The CDR3 extends over 15 amino acids. The CDR3 coding sequence is TGTGCCAGCAGTTTACGGGGCAGGGATAATGAAAAACTGTTTTTT. It encodes CASSLRGRDNEKLFF.

The CDR3 region has the DNA TGTGCCACCAGCCCAGGAGGGGGGGGCTTCAACCAAGAGACCCAGTACTTC. It specifies CATSPGGGGFNQETQYF. The gene calls are TRBV15 and TRBJ2-5, with TRBD2 as a possible D gene (7 bases). The germline V gene encodes CDR1 LNHNV and CDR2 YYDKDF (reference sequence). With 5 bases removed from V and 0 bases from J, the gap between germline ends came to 19 bases. This CDR3 spans 17 amino acids.

V usage is TRBV7-9 and J usage is TRBJ2-7, with D perhaps TRBD2 (5 bases). V was shortened by 5 bases and J by 6 bases, with 14 bases between the two germline ends. This CDR3 is built from 13 residues. Germline CDR1 SEHNR, CDR2 FQNEAQ (reference sequence). CDR3 sequence: CASSHIGRGEQYF. CDR3 sequence (DNA): TGTGCCAGCAGCCATATAGGACGGGGCGAGCAGTACTTC.

The chain recombines TRBV5-6 with TRBJ2-7; TRBD2 aligns across 11 bases. Germline V gene sequence: CDR1 SGHDT, CDR2 YYEEEE. V was clipped by 7 bases and J by 3 bases; unmatched bases: 9. The CDR3 is 15 residues long. CDR3 sequence (DNA): TGTGCCAGCGGCAATAGCGGGGGGGATCTCTACGAGCAGTACGTC. It yields the protein CASGNSGGDLYEQYV.

V and J are TRBV6-8 and TRBJ2-7, with 7 bases identical to TRBD1. Germline values: CDR1 MNHGY, CDR2 SAAAGT. This CDR3 has 12 amino acids. Trimming at V came to 10 bases and at J to 0 bases, leaving 3 bases not matched to a gene. CDR3 region: CATGDSSYEQYV. For the CDR3, the DNA is TGTGCCACCGGGGACAGCTCCTACGAGCAGTACGTC.

V usage is TRBV12-3 or TRBV12-4 and J usage is TRBJ2-3, with no clear D. V lost 7 bases and J lost 0, with 8 bases in between. CDR3 length equals 13 residues. The CDR3 nucleotides are TGTGCCAGCAACCAGGCTAGCACAGATACGCAGTATTTT. Protein sequence: CASNQASTDTQYF.